This is a list of T cell receptor beta chains from one sample in a study of OX40 agonist ivuxolimab in advanced cancers. TCRdb's copy holds only in-frame clones and misses some; the assay was immunoSEQ multiplex PCR. The data contain roughly 89,000 clones, roughly 90% of them seen just once; the ten biggest clones take up 0.33%. Specimen: CD4+ or CD8+ T cells sorted from blood, collected in a trial of the OX40 agonist ivuxolimab. These receptors were collected from an adult with an advanced solid tumor such as melanoma, head and neck, liver or kidney cancer. The CDR3 runs from the conserved cysteine through the conserved F or W. Not every row has a clone size; where given, it reads once, few, many or a size class.

j_call clone_size v_call cdr3_aa
TRBJ2-5 once TRBV5-1 CASSLGTGETQYF
TRBJ2-3 once TRBV11-2 CASSLAFAGGPRADTQYF
TRBJ1-1 . TRBV4-3 CASSQENTENTEAFF
TRBJ1-3 once TRBV2 CASSEAELRSTIYF
TRBJ2-7 . TRBV21-1 CASSEPGLAGNEQYF
TRBJ2-1 . TRBV7-8 CASSLAAGTGAYNEQFF
TRBJ2-5 . TRBV4-2 CASSRDRGLAETQYF
TRBJ2-7 . TRBV7-2 CASSFDSLLYEQYF
TRBJ2-5 . TRBV7-2 CASSLPPGGEKTQYF
TRBJ2-7 . TRBV27 CASSPRWGEGYEQYF
TRBJ2-3 . TRBV27 CASSPTGLAIGTQYF
TRBJ2-5 . TRBV7-2 CASSLGLQETQYF
TRBJ1-2 . TRBV25-1 CASTRDANYGYTF
TRBJ2-5 . TRBV7-2 CASSLVGTGEVETQYF
TRBJ1-2 . TRBV11-2 CASSSTSPRSYGYTF
TRBJ2-1 . TRBV25-1 CASSGTAGTVYNEQFF
TRBJ1-2 . TRBV29-1 CSVGQGQNYGYTF
TRBJ2-2 . TRBV11-2 CASSFGTVRTGELFF
TRBJ2-1 . TRBV28 CASSSTRSSYNEQFF
TRBJ2-7 . TRBV28 CASSRAAGFSSYEQYF
TRBJ1-2 few TRBV28 CASSLGGTGKGYTF
TRBJ1-2 . TRBV4-2 CASSQDNIGSYGYTF
TRBJ2-7 . TRBV6-5 CASSRQPGEQYF
TRBJ2-1 once TRBV6-5 CASSKLAGNEQFF
TRBJ1-3 . TRBV6-1 CASTPGFPGNTIYF
TRBJ2-1 once TRBV7-2 CASSYSLTNRLAGVDEQFF
TRBJ2-7 . TRBV19 CASSFDSGRITYEQYF
TRBJ1-1 . TRBV11-1 CASSLSYTEAFF
TRBJ1-1 . TRBV19 CASWGGRATEAFF
TRBJ1-5 . TRBV2 CASSRDRGDQPQHF
TRBJ2-7 once TRBV19 CASSIGAGTSRSYEQYF
TRBJ1-2 . TRBV5-6 CASSLFTGNGYTF
TRBJ2-2 . TRBV14 CASSQIRTGELFF
TRBJ2-3 . TRBV28 CASSLLTDTQYF
TRBJ2-2 . TRBV28 CASSPSRTGELFF
TRBJ1-5 . TRBV27 CASRPFQGNQPQHF
TRBJ2-2 once TRBV5-4 CASSPTGTQRELFF
TRBJ2-7 . TRBV5-1 CASRSGTGRYHEQYF
TRBJ2-7 few TRBV11-2 CASSRLRGRSSYEQYF
TRBJ2-7 . TRBV28 CASSLSPGGGGPPYEQYF
TRBJ1-5 . TRBV4-3 CASSQEVADNQPQHF
TRBJ1-1 . TRBV7-2 CASSLELGGSEAFF
TRBJ1-3 . TRBV6-5 CASSQSSGNTIYF
TRBJ2-7 once TRBV29-1 CSVGDVRSYEQYF
TRBJ2-7 . TRBV7-6 CASSLFGDYEQYF
TRBJ2-7 . TRBV7-2 CASSFGDIDEQYF
TRBJ2-3 . TRBV2 CASSASTGRGTQYF
TRBJ2-7 . TRBV19 CASMKGTGTGEQYF
TRBJ2-1 . TRBV19 CASSSPGTAYNEQFF
TRBJ2-1 . TRBV28 CASSLLSSYNEQFF
TRBJ2-1 . TRBV7-6 CASSLGGTGYNEQFF
TRBJ1-4 . TRBV2 CASRAGTANEKLFF
TRBJ2-2 . TRBV7-3 CASSLGLDFTGELFF
TRBJ2-7 . TRBV6-6 CASSYRGIPYEQYF
TRBJ1-4 . TRBV19 CASSTQGARNEKLFF